This T cell receptor (beta chain) was recovered during a study of human T cells and chemical hapten exposure. The CDR3 covers 14 residues. Trimming stripped 3 bases from V and 4 bases from J, with 9 bases between. As the library was built, unique molecular identifiers were attached to individual cDNA molecules. MiXCR was run by TCRdb on the RACE reads, yielding one entry per CDR3 protein. Of approximately 84,000 distinct CDR3 sequences in the sample, about 9.9% were seen once. This clonotype was picked up a small number of times. Time point given: patch test 2, 6 weeks after DPC sensitization. Treatment of the sample: therapeutic diphenylcyclopropenone sensitization with weekly scalp DPC.

The TCR comes from a man aged 18 to 30 with alopecia areata. Some clones in this sample may be carry-over from other donors' samples. The sample in question was whole blood, obtained in connection with sensitization to the hapten diphenylcyclopropenone (DPC). The chain couples TRBV12-3 or TRBV12-4 to TRBJ2-2; no clear D. The CDR3 DNA sequence: TGTGCCAGCAGTTTCCGGCAGATCACCGGGGAGCTGTTTTTT. Translated, it gives CASSFRQITGELFF.